Detailed here is one T cell receptor beta chain. Other DNA sequences in the same sample also yield this CDR3. This sample stems from a study of shared clonotypes between healthy human individuals. The table came from immunoSEQ multiplex PCR; TCRdb's copy has only in-frame clones and leaves some out. The table lists hundreds of thousands of clones, about 78% of them singletons. The germline V and J ends were trimmed by 3 bases and 2 bases, with 13 bases remaining between them. There are 16 residues in the CDR3. The germline gives CDR1 LNHDA, CDR2 SQIVND (reference sequence). The chain has TRBV19 and TRBJ2-2; D may correspond to TRBD1 or TRBD2 (6 bases each). The receptor comes from a woman aged 25-40 years in good health. Sequencing was performed on memory CD4+ T cells sorted from blood. Indicated subset: CD45RA-negative fraction. The CDR3 is CASSIRRGANTGELFF. CDR3 in DNA: TGTGCCAGTAGTATTCGGAGGGGGGCCAACACCGGGGAGCTGTTTTTT.